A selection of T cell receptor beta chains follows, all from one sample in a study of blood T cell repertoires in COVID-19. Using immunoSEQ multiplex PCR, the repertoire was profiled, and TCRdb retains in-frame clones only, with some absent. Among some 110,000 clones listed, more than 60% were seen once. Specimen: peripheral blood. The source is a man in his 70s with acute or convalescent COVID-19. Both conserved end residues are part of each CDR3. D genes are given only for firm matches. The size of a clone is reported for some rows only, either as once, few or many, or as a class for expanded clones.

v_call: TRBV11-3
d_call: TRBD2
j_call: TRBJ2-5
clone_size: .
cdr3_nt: TGTGCCAGCAGCTTAGGGAGGTCTAGCGGGGAACAAGAGACCCAGTACTTC
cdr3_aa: CASSLGRSSGEQETQYF

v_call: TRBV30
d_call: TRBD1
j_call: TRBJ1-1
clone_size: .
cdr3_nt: TGTGCCTGGGGCTGGACAGGCACTGAAGCTTTCTTT
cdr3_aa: CAWGWTGTEAFF

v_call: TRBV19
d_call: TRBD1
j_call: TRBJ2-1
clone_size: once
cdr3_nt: TGTGCCAGTAGTACCGGGACAGGGAGATACAATGAGCAGTTCTTC
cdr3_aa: CASSTGTGRYNEQFF

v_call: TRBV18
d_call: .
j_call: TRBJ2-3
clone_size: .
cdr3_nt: TGTGCCAGCTCACCGACCTACTTAGGGGGGGGCAGCACAGATACGCAGTATTTT
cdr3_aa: CASSPTYLGGGSTDTQYF

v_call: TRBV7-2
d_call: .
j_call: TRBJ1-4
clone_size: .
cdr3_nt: TGTGCCAGCAGCCCTCAGGGTGAAAAACTGTTTTTT
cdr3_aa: CASSPQGEKLFF

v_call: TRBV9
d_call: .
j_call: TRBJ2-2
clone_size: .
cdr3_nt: TGTGCCAGCAGCGTATCGCCTACTCGCAACACCGGGGAGCTGTTTTTT
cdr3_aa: CASSVSPTRNTGELFF

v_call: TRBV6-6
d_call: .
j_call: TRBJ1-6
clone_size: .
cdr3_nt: TGTGCCAGCGGTAAGGGAGGACGTTATAATTCACCCCTCCACTTT
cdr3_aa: CASGKGGRYNSPLHF

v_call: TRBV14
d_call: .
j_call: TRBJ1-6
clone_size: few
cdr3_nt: TGTGCCAGCAGCCAAGACGTATCGTTTTCACCCCTCCACTTT
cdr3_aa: CASSQDVSFSPLHF

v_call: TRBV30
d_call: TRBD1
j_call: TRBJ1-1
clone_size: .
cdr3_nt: TGTGCCTGGTTTAGGACAGGGGAGAACACTGAAGCTTTCTTT
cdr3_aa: CAWFRTGENTEAFF

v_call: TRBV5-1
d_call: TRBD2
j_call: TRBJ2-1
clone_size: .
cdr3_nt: TGCGCCAGCAGCTTGGCTCTATGGACTAGCGGGGGTAACAATGAGCAGTTCTTC
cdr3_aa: CASSLALWTSGGNNEQFF

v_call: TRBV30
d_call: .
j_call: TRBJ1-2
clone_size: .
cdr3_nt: TGTGCCTGGAGTGCCTACTATGGCTACACCTTC
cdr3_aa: CAWSAYYGYTF

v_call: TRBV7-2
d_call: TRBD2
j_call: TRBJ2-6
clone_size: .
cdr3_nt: TGTGCCAGCAGCTTAGCGATGGTAGCGGGGGGGGCCAACGTCCTGACTTTC
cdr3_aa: CASSLAMVAGGANVLTF

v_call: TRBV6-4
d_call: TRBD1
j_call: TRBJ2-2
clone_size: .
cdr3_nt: TGTGCCAGCAGTACACAGGGGGGCACCGGGGAGCTGTTTTTT
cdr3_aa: CASSTQGGTGELFF

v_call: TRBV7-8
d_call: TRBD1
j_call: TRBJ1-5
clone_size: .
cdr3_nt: TGTGCCAGCAGCTTCCGACAGGGGGCTAGCAATCAGCCCCAGCATTTT
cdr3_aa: CASSFRQGASNQPQHF

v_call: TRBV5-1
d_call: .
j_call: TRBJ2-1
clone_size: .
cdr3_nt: TGCGCCAGCAGCTCAAGCCTGTACGGAGGGACCATCTCGGGTGAGCAGTTCTTC
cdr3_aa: CASSSSLYGGTISGEQFF

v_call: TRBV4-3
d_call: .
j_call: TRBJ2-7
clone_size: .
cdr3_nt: TGCGCCAGCAGCCAATCTCACGCGGTTTCGGAGCAGTACTTC
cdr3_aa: CASSQSHAVSEQYF

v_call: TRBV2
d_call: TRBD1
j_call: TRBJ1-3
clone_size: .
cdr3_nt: TGTGCCAGCAGTGGGACAGGGACTGGAAACACCATATATTTT
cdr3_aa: CASSGTGTGNTIYF

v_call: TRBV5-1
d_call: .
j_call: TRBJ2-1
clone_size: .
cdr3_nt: TGCGCCAGCAGCGGAGGGGGCACGTCGTACAATGAGCAGTTCTTC
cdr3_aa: CASSGGGTSYNEQFF

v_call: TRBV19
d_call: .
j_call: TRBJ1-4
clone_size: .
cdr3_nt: TGTGCCAGTAGTAGGGACTGGAAACTGTTTTTT
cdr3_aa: CASSRDWKLFF

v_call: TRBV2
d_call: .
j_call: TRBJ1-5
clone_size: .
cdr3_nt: TGTGCCAGCAGTTGGGCAGAACATAGCAATCAGCCCCAGCATTTT
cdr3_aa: CASSWAEHSNQPQHF

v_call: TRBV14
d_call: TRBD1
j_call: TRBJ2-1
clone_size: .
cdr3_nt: TGTGCCAGCAGCCAACAGACAGGGGGCAATGAGCAGTTCTTC
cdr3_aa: CASSQQTGGNEQFF

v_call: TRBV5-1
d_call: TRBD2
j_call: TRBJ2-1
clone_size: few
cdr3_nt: TGCGCCAGCAGCTCGGGACTAGCGGGGAGCTACAATGAGCAGTTCTTC
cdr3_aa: CASSSGLAGSYNEQFF

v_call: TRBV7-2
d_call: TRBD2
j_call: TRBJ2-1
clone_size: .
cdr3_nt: TGTGCCAGCAGCTTAACTAGCGGGAAGTACAATGAGCAGTTCTTC
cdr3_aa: CASSLTSGKYNEQFF

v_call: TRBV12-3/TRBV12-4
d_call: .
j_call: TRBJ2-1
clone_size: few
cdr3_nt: TGTGCCAGCAGGAATGAATGGGCGAATGAGCAGTTCTTC
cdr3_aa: CASRNEWANEQFF

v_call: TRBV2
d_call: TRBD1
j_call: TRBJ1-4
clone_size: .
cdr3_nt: TGTGCCAGCAGTCCCGGGACAGGAGGCGGGCTTGAAAAACTGTTTTTT
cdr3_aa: CASSPGTGGGLEKLFF

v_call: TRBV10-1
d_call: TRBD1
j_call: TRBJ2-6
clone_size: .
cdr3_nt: TGCGCCAGCAGTGAGCCTACAGGGGCGGGCCTAAATACGCACTCTGGGGCCAACGTCCTGACTTTC
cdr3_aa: CASSEPTGAGLNTHSGANVLTF

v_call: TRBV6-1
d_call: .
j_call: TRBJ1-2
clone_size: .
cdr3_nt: TGTGCCAGCAGTGAAGCGTTGCTAGGGGTCTATGGCTACACCTTC
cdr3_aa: CASSEALLGVYGYTF

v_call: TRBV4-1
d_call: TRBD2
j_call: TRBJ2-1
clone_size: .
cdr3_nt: TGCGCCAGCAGCCAAATTACTAGCGGGATCATTTCCAATGAGCAGTTCTTC
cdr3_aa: CASSQITSGIISNEQFF

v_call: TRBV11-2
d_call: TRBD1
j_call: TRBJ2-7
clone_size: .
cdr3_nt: TGTGCCAGCAGCTTAGTCCCTGACAGGGGTTACGAGCAGTACTTC
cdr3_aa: CASSLVPDRGYEQYF

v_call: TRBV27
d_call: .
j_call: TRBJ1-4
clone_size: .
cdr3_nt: TGTGCCAGCAGATCACAGGGTAAACTGTTTTTT
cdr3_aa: CASRSQGKLFF

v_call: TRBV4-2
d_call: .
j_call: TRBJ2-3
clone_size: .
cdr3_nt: TGTGCCAGCAGCCAAGCCTTAGCGGTCACAGATACGCAGTATTTT
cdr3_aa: CASSQALAVTDTQYF

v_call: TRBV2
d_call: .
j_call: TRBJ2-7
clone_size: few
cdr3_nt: TGTGCCAGTGATTCCGAGGGAACGGCGGTCGAGCAGTACTTC
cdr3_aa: CASDSEGTAVEQYF

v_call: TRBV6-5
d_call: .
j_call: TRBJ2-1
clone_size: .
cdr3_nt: TGTGCCACGGAAGGGGGGGCCAATGAGCAGTTCTTC
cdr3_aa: CATEGGANEQFF

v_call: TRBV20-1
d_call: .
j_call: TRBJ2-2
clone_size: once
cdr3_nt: TGCAGTGCTGGGCCCCCCGGGGAGCTGTTTTTT
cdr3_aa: CSAGPPGELFF

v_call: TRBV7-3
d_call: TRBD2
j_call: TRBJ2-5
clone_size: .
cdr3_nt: TGTGCCAGCGGTTCTGCGGGAGAAAGGCGAGAGACCCAGTACTTC
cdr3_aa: CASGSAGERRETQYF

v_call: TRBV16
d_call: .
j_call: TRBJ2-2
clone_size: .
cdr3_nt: TGTGCCAGCAGCCAAGCTAGGACCGGGGAGCTGTTTTTT
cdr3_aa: CASSQARTGELFF

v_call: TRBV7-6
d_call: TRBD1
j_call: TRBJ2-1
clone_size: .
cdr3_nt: TGTGCCAGCAGCCGAGGGCATCGGGACAGGCTCAATGAGCAGTTCTTC
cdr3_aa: CASSRGHRDRLNEQFF

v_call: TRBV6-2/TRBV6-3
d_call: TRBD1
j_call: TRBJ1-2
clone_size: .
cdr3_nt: TGTGCCAGCAGTTGGGACAGGGACTACACCTTC
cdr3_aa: CASSWDRDYTF

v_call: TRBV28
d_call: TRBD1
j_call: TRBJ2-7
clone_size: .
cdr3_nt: TGTGCCAGCACCTGGGACAGGGAAGGTGAGCAGTACTTC
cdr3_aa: CASTWDREGEQYF

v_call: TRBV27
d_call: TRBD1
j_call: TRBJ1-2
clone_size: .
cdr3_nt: TGTGCCAGCAGTTTAGACGGAAGAGGGACAGAGTATGGCTACACCTTC
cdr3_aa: CASSLDGRGTEYGYTF

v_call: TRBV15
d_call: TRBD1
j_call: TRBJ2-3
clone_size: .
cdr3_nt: TGTGCCACCAGCAGAGATCAGGGGGAGTGGGCGTCGTCAGATACGCAGTATTTT
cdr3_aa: CATSRDQGEWASSDTQYF

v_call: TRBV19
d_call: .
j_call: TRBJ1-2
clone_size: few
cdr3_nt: TGTGCCAGTTCCCAATTGGACAGCTATGGCTACACCTTC
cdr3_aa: CASSQLDSYGYTF

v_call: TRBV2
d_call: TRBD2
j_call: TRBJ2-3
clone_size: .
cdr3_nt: TGTGCCAGCAGTGGAGGTATCGGCGGGAGAGGCACAGATACGCAGTATTTT
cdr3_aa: CASSGGIGGRGTDTQYF

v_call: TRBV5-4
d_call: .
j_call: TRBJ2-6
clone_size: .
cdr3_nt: TGTGCCAGCACCCTCGGTGGTGAATCTGGGGCCAACGTCCTGACTTTC
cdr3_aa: CASTLGGESGANVLTF

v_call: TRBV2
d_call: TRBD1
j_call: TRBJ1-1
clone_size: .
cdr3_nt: TGTGCCAGCAGACAGGGGGAAGATGAAGCTTTCTTT
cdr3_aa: CASRQGEDEAFF

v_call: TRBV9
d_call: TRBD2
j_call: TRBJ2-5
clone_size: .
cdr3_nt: TGTGCCAGCAGCGTAGACGGGGGGGCCCAGGAGACCCAGTACTTC
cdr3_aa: CASSVDGGAQETQYF

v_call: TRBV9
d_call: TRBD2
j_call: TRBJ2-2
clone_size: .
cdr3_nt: TGTGCCAGCAGCGTAACGGGGGGACTTCAGAACACCGGGGAGCTGTTTTTT
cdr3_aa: CASSVTGGLQNTGELFF

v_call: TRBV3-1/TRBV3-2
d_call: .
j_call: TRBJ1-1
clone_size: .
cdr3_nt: TGTGCCAGCAGCCAACGCGCTTTGAACACTGAAGCTTTCTTT
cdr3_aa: CASSQRALNTEAFF

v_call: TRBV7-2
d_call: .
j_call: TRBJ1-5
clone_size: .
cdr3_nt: TGTGCCAGCAGCTTCGGGTATAGCAATCAGCCCCAGCATTTT
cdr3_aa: CASSFGYSNQPQHF

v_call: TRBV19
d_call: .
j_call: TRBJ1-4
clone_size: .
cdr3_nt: TGTGCCAGTAGCACCCCCGCGAGGGTGGGGGAAAAACTGTTTTTT
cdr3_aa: CASSTPARVGEKLFF

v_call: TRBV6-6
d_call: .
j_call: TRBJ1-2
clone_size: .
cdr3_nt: TGTGCCAGCAGTTACCGTGGTACCGGTGGCTACACCTTC
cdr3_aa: CASSYRGTGGYTF

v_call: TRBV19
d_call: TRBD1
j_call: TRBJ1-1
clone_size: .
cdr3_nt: TGTGCCAGTAGTATTGCTATGGGACAGCTTGAAGCTTTCTTT
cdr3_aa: CASSIAMGQLEAFF

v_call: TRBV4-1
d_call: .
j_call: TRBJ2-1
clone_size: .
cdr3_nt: TGCGCCAGCAGCCATGGGAGACAAAGGGCAAGCCTTTACAATGAGCAGTTCTTC
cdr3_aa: CASSHGRQRASLYNEQFF